This entry lists 25 T cell receptor beta chains sequenced from one sample in a study of blood T cell repertoires in COVID-19. Method: immunoSEQ multiplex PCR; TCRdb's copy keeps in-frame clones and lacks some. The repertoire holds approximately 110,000 clones, 88% seen once, with 0.7% to 0.9% in the top ten. The sample was peripheral blood. The receptor source for this set is a woman in her 50s with active or convalescent COVID-19.

The chain recombines TRBV5-1 with TRBJ2-1; the match to TRBD2 covers 10 bases. The CDR3 extends over 16 amino acids. CDR1 is SGHRS and CDR2 is YFSETQ in the germline V gene. J gave up 2 bases and V 3 bases, and 5 bases lay outside the gene matches. The CDR3 sequence: CASSSASGRAYNEQFF. The DNA of the CDR3 is TGCGCCAGCAGCTCCGCAAGCGGGAGGGCCTACAATGAGCAGTTCTTC.

This clone was detected once. The genes are TRBV21-1 and TRBJ2-1; TRBD2 is the table's D call and was not checked against the DNA. TRBV21-1 has pseudogene status. The CDR3 has 14 residues. The CDR3, as DNA: TGTGCCAGCAGCAAATCCGGGTTTCACAATGAGCAGTTCTTC. Amino acids: CASSKSGFHNEQFF.

This clone showed up just a few times. The chain has TRBV19 and TRBJ2-3; a weak D match, TRBD1 (6 bases). CDR3 length equals 17 residues. The germline gives CDR1 LNHDA, CDR2 SQIVND (reference sequence). Trimming removed 6 bases at V and 5 bases at J, with 24 bases between. The CDR3 sequence: CASSQQARTARGDTQYF. The CDR3 nucleotides are TGTGCCAGTAGCCAACAAGCCCGGACAGCCAGGGGAGATACGCAGTATTTT.

This chain connects TRBV6-6 to TRBJ1-1; weak D call: TRBD1 (5 bases). CDR1 is MNHNY, CDR2 SVGAGI, per germline (reference sequence). V lost 2 bases and J 1 base, leaving 14 bases between the germline ends. The CDR3 has 16 amino acids. For the CDR3, the DNA is TGTGCCAGCAGTTACGGGACGGGGGTGAGGAACACTGAAGCTTTCTTT. This sequence encodes CASSYGTGVRNTEAFF.

This chain joins TRBV28 and TRBJ1-3; no clear D. V lost 0 bases to trimming and J lost 0 bases, with 15 bases between them. The CDR3 spans 18 residues. Germline assignment: CDR1 MDHEN and CDR2 SYDVKM. CDR3 bases: TGTGCCAGCAGTTTATGGGCGCGGGGTCCCTTCTCTGGAAACACCATATATTTT. This gives the protein CASSLWARGPFSGNTIYF. Looking up the rest from reference TRBV28 and TRBJ1-3 gives the full variable domain: DVKVTQSSRYLVKRTGEKVFLECVQDMDHENMFWYRQDPGLGLRLIYFSYDVKMKEKGDIPEGYSVSREKKERFSLILESASTNQTSMYLCASSLWARGPFSGNTIYFGEGSWLTVV.

This chain links TRBV4-1 with TRBJ2-1, with a possible D match to TRBD1 (5 bases). The CDR3 covers 14 residues. V was pared by 0 bases and J by 2 bases, with 5 bases between. The germline CDR1 and CDR2 sequences are MGHRA and YSYEKL. The CDR3 nucleotides are TGCGCCAGCAGCCAAGAGACAGCCTACAATGAGCAGTTCTTC. Residues: CASSQETAYNEQFF.

This clone has just one count. V gene TRBV2 combines with J gene TRBJ2-2, with 10 nucleotides matching TRBD1. The V gene's germline CDR1 is SNHLY and CDR2 FYNNEI. This CDR3 comprises 15 residues. Unmatched junction bases numbered 5, after V lost 6 bases and J lost 4 bases. The CDR3 sequence is CASSPGQGVTGELFF. CDR3 in DNA: TGTGCCAGCAGCCCCGGACAGGGGGTCACCGGGGAGCTGTTTTTT.

The V and J genes are TRBV5-4 and TRBJ2-1; perhaps TRBD2 as D (5 bases). Germline V gene lookup returns CDR1 SGHNT and CDR2 YYREEE (reference sequence). The germline V and J ends were trimmed by 4 bases and 4 bases, with 9 bases remaining between them. This CDR3 contains 13 residues. The CDR3 sequence: CASSSGLYNEQFF. The DNA for the CDR3 is TGTGCCAGCAGCAGTGGACTGTACAATGAGCAGTTCTTC.

Concerning this clone itself: The same CDR3 arises from other DNA sequences in this sample as well. The J gene is TRBJ2-4, the V gene TRBV28, with 7 bases lining up with TRBD2. The V and J ends lost 6 bases and 0 bases, in that order; junction bases with no gene match: 5. The CDR3 sequence is 15 residues long. CDR1 MDHEN and CDR2 SYDVKM come from the germline V gene. The CDR3 protein is CASRSSGLAKNIQYF. The CDR3 DNA reads TGTGCCAGCAGGTCTAGCGGTCTAGCCAAAAACATTCAGTACTTC. The entire variable domain, with the rest obtained from reference TRBV28 and TRBJ2-4, is as follows: DVKVTQSSRYLVKRTGEKVFLECVQDMDHENMFWYRQDPGLGLRLIYFSYDVKMKEKGDIPEGYSVSREKKERFSLILESASTNQTSMYLCASRSSGLAKNIQYFGAGTRLSVL.

CDR3 DNA: TGTGCCAGCAGCGTAAATGGCGGCAATGAGCAGTTCTTC. Its translation: CASSVNGGNEQFF. The V and J genes are TRBV9 and TRBJ2-1; D is uncertain. CDR1 and CDR2 from the germline V gene are SGDLS and YYNGEE. The CDR3 consists of 13 residues. Trimming took off 1 base at V and 6 bases at J, with 8 bases between the two ends.

CDR3 DNA sequence: TGTGCCAGCAGTTCCCCCCTCCCTGACAGTTTGGGAAACACCATATATTTT. Its protein product is CASSSPLPDSLGNTIYF. The chain uses TRBV28 and TRBJ1-3; the D gene is possibly TRBD1 (5 bases). V lost 4 bases and J lost 4, with 20 bases in between. The CDR3 loop spans 17 amino acids. Germline loops: CDR1 MDHEN, CDR2 SYDVKM.

This clone was detected once. The rearrangement joins TRBV4-1 to TRBJ1-2, with a possible D match to TRBD1 (5 bases). Germline CDR1 and CDR2: MGHRA and YSYEKL. This CDR3 is 14 amino acids long. V was trimmed by 0 bases and J by 8 bases, leaving 13 bases between them. Here the CDR3 DNA reads TGCGCCAGCAGCCAAGAACTGGGGCCAGGGGGCTACACCTTC. Its protein product is CASSQELGPGGYTF.

The J gene is TRBJ1-5, the V gene TRBV2; TRBD1 might be the D (6 bases). The CDR3 length is 14 residues. Trimming removed 5 bases at V and 6 bases at J, with 14 bases between. Per the germline V gene, CDR1 is SNHLY and CDR2 is FYNNEI. The CDR3 DNA is TGTGCCAGCAGTACACAGGGTTCCGCTCAGCCCCAGCATTTT. As protein: CASSTQGSAQPQHF.

This chain connects TRBV6-2 or TRBV6-3 to TRBJ2-7, with TRBD2 matching over 9 bases. The V segment lost 5 bases and the J segment 1 base; nucleotides outside the gene matches: 9. Germline-derived CDR1 and CDR2 are MNHEY and SVGEGT. This CDR3 is built from 16 residues. The CDR3 DNA is TGTGCCAGCAGTACCTTACTAGCGGGTGAGTCCTACGAGCAGTACTTC. Encoded protein: CASSTLLAGESYEQYF.

CDR3 region: CASSLSPGQSYEQYF. CDR3 nucleotide sequence: TGTGCCAGCAGTTTATCGCCGGGACAGAGCTACGAGCAGTACTTC. The chain combines TRBV28 with TRBJ2-7; 7 nucleotides match TRBD1. The germline gives CDR1 MDHEN, CDR2 SYDVKM. The CDR3 extends over 15 amino acids. The V and J ends lost 1 base and 3 bases, in that order; junction bases with no gene match: 6.

The rearrangement uses TRBV5-1 and TRBJ1-6; no clear D gene. Germline loops: CDR1 SGHRS, CDR2 YFSETQ. The CDR3 totals 16 residues. V lost 2 bases and J lost 1, with 10 bases in between. The CDR3 protein is CASSLGGPSYNSPLHF. Written as DNA, the CDR3 is TGCGCCAGCAGCTTAGGAGGGCCTTCCTATAATTCACCCCTCCACTTT.

This chain joins TRBV10-1 and TRBJ2-5, with 9 nucleotides matching TRBD2. The germline CDR1 and CDR2 sequences are WNHNN and SYGVQD (reference sequence). This CDR3 region has 17 residues. After removal of 2 bases from V and 7 bases from J, the junction contained 14 bases not matched to a gene. The CDR3 sequence is CASSEKGSGRQRVTQYF. In DNA, the CDR3 is TGCGCCAGCAGTGAGAAGGGGAGCGGGAGGCAAAGGGTGACCCAGTACTTC.

The chain has TRBV28 and TRBJ1-5; no clear D gene. The CDR3 length is 16 residues. Trimming cost V 2 bases and J 3 bases, with 14 bases left between them. The V gene's germline CDR1 is MDHEN and CDR2 SYDVKM. The CDR3 region is CASSLNGGVLNQPQHF. The CDR3 bases are TGTGCCAGCAGTTTAAACGGCGGAGTGCTCAATCAGCCCCAGCATTTT.

This clone was seen only once. The CDR3 protein is CASSPTKTPGELFF. The DNA of the CDR3 is TGTGCCAGCTCACCCACTAAGACCCCCGGGGAGCTGTTTTTT. The gene calls are TRBV18 and TRBJ2-2; no reliable D call. This CDR3 region has 14 residues. Trimming shortened V by 3 bases and J by 6 bases, and 11 bases separated the two germline ends. Germline V gives CDR1 KGHSH, CDR2 LQKENI.

This chain joins TRBV24-1 and TRBJ1-1; 7 bases align to TRBD1. This CDR3 is built from 13 residues. The junction had 7 bases not matched to a gene; V was cut back by 7 bases and J by 6 bases. In germline, CDR1 is KGHDR, CDR2 SFDVKD. DNA of the CDR3: TGTGCCACCAGAGAAGTTGACAGGGCTGAAGCTTTCTTT. Protein: CATREVDRAEAFF.

The V call is TRBV9, the J call TRBJ1-1; D possibly corresponds to TRBD1 (6 bases). The CDR3 runs 15 residues. Germline V lookup: CDR1 SGDLS, CDR2 YYNGEE. V lost 1 base and J lost 0, with 10 bases in between. The CDR3 nucleotides read TGTGCCAGCAGCGTATTGGACAGCTTGAACACTGAAGCTTTCTTT. Translated: CASSVLDSLNTEAFF.

The chain carries TRBV27 and TRBJ2-5, with a tentative D call TRBD2 (5 bases). The CDR3 spans 13 residues. The germline V and J ends were trimmed by 3 bases and 5 bases, with 10 bases remaining between them. CDR1 is MNHEY and CDR2 is SMNVEV in the germline V gene (reference sequence). CDR3 bases: TGTGCCAGCAGTTTCTCGGGGTGGGAGACCCAGTACTTC. Translation gives CASSFSGWETQYF.

This clone was detected only a few times. This chain joins TRBV6-6 and TRBJ1-2; 7 bases match TRBD1. The J segment lost 6 bases and the V segment lost 0 bases, leaving 4 bases of the junction unmatched. The CDR3 has 14 amino acids. In germline, CDR1 is MNHNY, CDR2 SVGAGI (reference sequence). CDR3 nucleotide sequence: TGTGCCAGCAGTTACTCGTTGACAGGGAATGGCTACACCTTC. It is translated as CASSYSLTGNGYTF.

The genes are TRBV7-2 and TRBJ1-1; D remains unclear. This CDR3 region has 15 residues. Per the germline V gene, CDR1 is SGHTA and CDR2 is FQGNSA. Trimming removed 1 base at V and 4 bases at J, with 13 bases between. The CDR3 sequence: CASSLVPGSGTEAFF. CDR3 nucleotides: TGTGCCAGCAGCTTAGTCCCCGGATCGGGCACTGAAGCTTTCTTT. Filled out from reference TRBV7-2 and TRBJ1-1, the complete variable domain reads GAGVSQSPSNKVTEKGKDVELRCDPISGHTALYWYRQSLGQGLEFLIYFQGNSAPDKSGLPSDRFSAERTGGSVSTLTIQRTQQEDSAVYLCASSLVPGSGTEAFFGQGTRLTVV.

V and J are TRBV5-6 and TRBJ1-2; D gene uncertain. CDR3 length equals 16 residues. Germline CDR1 and CDR2: SGHDT and YYEEEE. Trimming took off 1 base at V and 3 bases at J, with 16 bases between the two ends. Written as DNA, the CDR3 is TGTGCCAGCAGCTTGCGCGAAGTGGCTAGAGACTATGGCTACACCTTC. It codes for CASSLREVARDYGYTF. Together with reference TRBV5-6 and TRBJ1-2, the CDR3 gives the full variable domain: DAGVTQSPTHLIKTRGQQVTLRCSPKSGHDTVSWYQQALGQGPQFIFQYYEEEERQRGNFPDRFSGHQFPNYSSELNVNALLLGDSALYLCASSLREVARDYGYTFGSGTRLTVV.